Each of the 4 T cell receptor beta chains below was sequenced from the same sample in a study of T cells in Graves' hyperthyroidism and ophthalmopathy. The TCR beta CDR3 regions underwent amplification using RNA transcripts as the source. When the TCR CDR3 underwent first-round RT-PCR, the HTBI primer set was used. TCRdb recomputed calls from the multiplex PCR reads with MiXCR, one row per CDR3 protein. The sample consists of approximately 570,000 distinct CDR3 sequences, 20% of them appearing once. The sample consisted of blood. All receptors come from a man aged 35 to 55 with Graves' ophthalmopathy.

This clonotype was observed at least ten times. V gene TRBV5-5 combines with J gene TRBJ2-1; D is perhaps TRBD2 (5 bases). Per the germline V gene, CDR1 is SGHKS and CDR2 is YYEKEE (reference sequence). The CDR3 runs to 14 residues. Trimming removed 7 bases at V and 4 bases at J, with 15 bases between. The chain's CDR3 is CASDPSRRYNEQFF. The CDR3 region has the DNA TGTGCCAGCGATCCCTCGCGGAGGTACAATGAGCAGTTCTTC.

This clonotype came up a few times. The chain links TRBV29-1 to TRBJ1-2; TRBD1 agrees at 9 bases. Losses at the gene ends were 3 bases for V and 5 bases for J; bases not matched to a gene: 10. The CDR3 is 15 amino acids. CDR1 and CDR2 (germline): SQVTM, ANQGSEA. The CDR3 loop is CSVDPTGGATYGYTF. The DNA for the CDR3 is TGCAGCGTTGACCCAACAGGGGGCGCGACGTATGGCTACACCTTC.

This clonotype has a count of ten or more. For the CDR3, the DNA is TGCAGTGCTAGTGACAGGGGGGTCTATGGCTACACCTTC. Its protein product is CSASDRGVYGYTF. The V and J genes are TRBV20-1 and TRBJ1-2; 9 positions match TRBD1. Trimming cost V 3 bases and J 4 bases; bases outside gene matches: 3. This CDR3 is built from 13 residues. Germline values: CDR1 DFQATT, CDR2 SNEGSKA (reference sequence).

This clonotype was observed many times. The DNA of the CDR3 is TGCGCCAGCAGCCGGGGGGACACAGATACGCAGTATTTT. Encoded protein: CASSRGDTDTQYF. V and J are TRBV5-1 and TRBJ2-3, with 7 nucleotides matching TRBD2. Trimming at V came to 4 bases and at J to 2 bases, leaving 1 base not matched to a gene. The CDR3 runs 13 residues. Germline V CDR1 and CDR2: SGHRS, YFSETQ.